This entry lists 26 T cell receptor beta chains sequenced from one sample in a study of blood T cell repertoires in COVID-19. The method was immunoSEQ multiplex PCR; TCRdb's version includes in-frame clones alone and lacks a portion of them. The sample contains around 190,000 clones, 70% to 80% of which appear only once. Sequencing input: peripheral blood. The receptors were gathered from a woman aged 40 to 50 with COVID-19, enrolled during active disease.

The V call is TRBV2, the J call TRBJ1-5, with 10 bases fitting TRBD1. Trimming at V came to 5 bases and at J to 7 bases, leaving 11 bases not matched to a gene. The CDR3 contains 16 residues. Germline lookup yields CDR1 SNHLY and CDR2 FYNNEI. CDR3 sequence: CASSSRDRGSGQPQHF. The CDR3 nucleotides read TGTGCCAGCAGTAGTCGGGACAGGGGTTCTGGGCAGCCCCAGCATTTT.

This chain uses TRBV14 with TRBJ2-7; 7 bases are a match to TRBD2. From germline, CDR1 is SGHDN and CDR2 FVKESK. V shed 3 bases and J 3 bases; nucleotides not matched to a gene: 2. The CDR3 is made up of 13 amino acids. CDR3 in DNA: TGTGCCAGCAGCCATTCGGGGGGCTACGAGCAGTACTTC. This codes for CASSHSGGYEQYF.

The chain carries TRBV20-1 and TRBJ2-5; 11 bases are a match to TRBD2. Germline values: CDR1 DFQATT, CDR2 SNEGSKA (reference sequence). The CDR3 is 16 amino acids. V lost 3 bases, J lost 4 bases, and 10 bases stayed unmatched. The CDR3 nucleotides read TGCAGTGCTAGTGCTAGCGGGGGGCGGACAGGAGAGACCCAGTACTTC. Amino acids: CSASASGGRTGETQYF.

The V and J genes are TRBV5-5 and TRBJ1-2, with 10 nucleotides matching TRBD1. From germline, CDR1 is SGHKS and CDR2 YYEKEE (reference sequence). V shed 4 bases, J shed 8 bases, and the junction held 5 bases outside the gene matches. The CDR3 consists of 13 residues. As DNA, the CDR3 is TGTGCCAGCAGCCCGACAGGGGGCGTAGGCTACACCTTC. It translates to CASSPTGGVGYTF.

The chain employs TRBV10-2 and TRBJ1-2, with D maybe TRBD1 (5 bases). V was pared by 7 bases and J by 1 base, with 13 bases between. This CDR3 contains 14 residues. Germline lookup yields CDR1 WSHSY and CDR2 SAAADI. CDR3 loop: CASKGPGINYGYTF. The CDR3 DNA is TGCGCCAGCAAAGGTCCAGGGATTAACTATGGCTACACCTTC.

This chain joins TRBV11-3 and TRBJ1-1; D uncertain. V lost 6 bases and J lost 6, with 14 bases in between. The CDR3 is 13 amino acids. CDR1 and CDR2 (germline): SGHNT, YENEEA. The DNA for the CDR3 is TGTGCCAGCAGTCGTACGGGTGGCCCTGAAGCTTTCTTT. This encodes CASSRTGGPEAFF.

J is TRBJ2-2 and V is TRBV29-1, with D unclear. The germline V and J ends were trimmed by 4 bases and 3 bases, with 12 bases remaining between them. Germline V gives CDR1 SQVTM, CDR2 ANQGSEA. This CDR3 comprises 14 residues. The CDR3 nucleotides read TGCAGCGTTGGTTCCGTACAAGACACCGGGGAGCTGTTTTTT. This sequence encodes CSVGSVQDTGELFF.

The rearrangement links TRBV2 to TRBJ1-4; a weak D match, TRBD1 (6 bases). Trimming pared 9 bases from V and 2 bases from J, leaving 13 bases between. This CDR3 is 14 amino acids long. Germline V CDR1 and CDR2: SNHLY, FYNNEI. CDR3 nucleotide sequence: TGTGCCAGTTACACACAGGGCACTAATGAAAAACTGTTTTTT. This encodes CASYTQGTNEKLFF. The whole variable domain, remainder taken from reference TRBV2 and TRBJ1-4, is EPEVTQTPSHQVTQMGQEVILRCVPISNHLYFYWYRQILGQKVEFLVSFYNNEISEKSEIFDDQFSVERPDGSNFTLKIRSTKLEDSAMYFCASYTQGTNEKLFFGSGTQLSVL.

The chain recombines TRBV6-4 with TRBJ2-3; 7 bases line up with TRBD2. Germline V gives CDR1 MRHNA, CDR2 SNTAGT. CDR3 length equals 16 residues. Trimming at V came to 6 bases and at J to 2 bases, leaving 11 bases not matched to a gene. CDR3 in DNA: TGTGCCAGCAGCGTTACTAGCGTGAGACCCACAGATACGCAGTATTTT. Amino acids: CASSVTSVRPTDTQYF.

The chain uses TRBV11-2 and TRBJ2-1; 12 bases line up with TRBD2. V was pared by 2 bases and J by 9 bases, with 5 bases of the junction left unmatched. The CDR3 is 15 residues long. In germline, CDR1 is SGHAT, CDR2 FQNNGV. DNA for the CDR3: TGTGCCAGCAGCTTACGCCTAGCGGGAGGGAGTGAGCAGTTCTTC. Protein product: CASSLRLAGGSEQFF.

This chain uses TRBV5-8 with TRBJ2-6; maybe TRBD1 (5 bases). The CDR3 is made up of 18 amino acids. Trimming stripped 0 bases from V and 0 bases from J, with 13 bases between. Germline CDR1 reads SGHTS; CDR2 reads YDEGEE. The CDR3 DNA follows: TGTGCCAGCAGCTTGGAGTCTGGACATACCTCTGGGGCCAACGTCCTGACTTTC. Its translation is CASSLESGHTSGANVLTF.

The chain carries TRBV7-9 and TRBJ2-1, with 7 positions matching TRBD2. V trimming: 10 bases; J trimming: 10 bases; junction bases outside the gene matches: 1. In germline, CDR1 is SEHNR, CDR2 FQNEAQ (reference sequence). The CDR3 runs to 9 residues. DNA for the CDR3: TGTGCCACCGGGGGGGAGCAGTTCTTC. Translating it yields CATGGEQFF.

The V call is TRBV14, the J call TRBJ2-1, with a possible D match to TRBD1 (6 bases). Trimming stripped 4 bases from V and 8 bases from J, with 9 bases between. Germline V gene data show CDR1 as SGHDN and CDR2 as FVKESK. The CDR3 extends over 12 amino acids. The CDR3 DNA follows: TGTGCCAGCAGCCTGACAGGATATGAGCAGTTCTTC. Protein sequence: CASSLTGYEQFF.

The chain employs TRBV11-2 and TRBJ2-1, with 12 positions matching TRBD2. Germline loops: CDR1 SGHAT, CDR2 FQNNGV. The V gene end was trimmed by 0 bases and the J gene end by 2 bases; junction bases not matched to a gene: 5. The CDR3 consists of 18 residues. The CDR3 bases are TGTGCCAGCAGCTTAGAAAGACTAGCGGGGGCAGCCTACAATGAGCAGTTCTTC. This gives the protein CASSLERLAGAAYNEQFF. Together with reference TRBV11-2 and TRBJ2-1, the CDR3 gives the full variable domain: EAGVAQSPRYKIIEKRQSVAFWCNPISGHATLYWYQQILGQGPKLLIQFQNNGVVDDSQLPKDRFSAERLKGVDSTLKIQPAKLEDSAVYLCASSLERLAGAAYNEQFFGPGTRLTVL.

The V and J genes are TRBV24-1 and TRBJ2-3; 11 bases line up with TRBD1. This CDR3 spans 17 amino acids. The germline CDR1 and CDR2 sequences are KGHDR and SFDVKD. Trimming cost V 3 bases and J 4 bases; bases outside gene matches: 8. This CDR3 is CATSDPGQGGGADTQYF. The DNA for the CDR3 is TGTGCCACCAGTGATCCGGGACAGGGGGGTGGTGCAGATACGCAGTATTTT.

J is TRBJ1-1 and V is TRBV4-1; D possibly corresponds to TRBD1 (6 bases). V was trimmed by 3 bases and J by 2 bases, leaving 10 bases between them. The CDR3 has 14 residues. The germline V gene has CDR1 MGHRA and CDR2 YSYEKL. The CDR3 nucleotides read TGCGCCAGCAGCCAGTCCAGGGGAAACACTGAAGCTTTCTTT. It yields the protein CASSQSRGNTEAFF.

V gene TRBV7-2 combines with J gene TRBJ2-3, with TRBD2 identical over 12 bases. The V segment lost 5 bases and the J segment 6 bases; nucleotides outside the gene matches: 9. The CDR3 sequence is 16 residues long. From germline, CDR1 is SGHTA and CDR2 FQGNSA. DNA for the CDR3: TGTGCCAGCAGCCCCCGACTAGCGGGAGACGGTGATACGCAGTATTTT. Amino acid sequence: CASSPRLAGDGDTQYF.

V usage is TRBV9 and J usage is TRBJ2-1; TRBD2 matches at 8 bases. Germline loops: CDR1 SGDLS, CDR2 YYNGEE. Unmatched junction bases numbered 0, after V lost 0 bases and J lost 1 base. CDR3 length: 15 amino acids. The CDR3: CASSVGGGSYNEQFF. The CDR3 nucleotides are TGTGCCAGCAGCGTAGGCGGGGGGTCCTACAATGAGCAGTTCTTC.

The chain recombines TRBV4-1 with TRBJ2-7, with 7 nucleotides matching TRBD1. Germline values: CDR1 MGHRA, CDR2 YSYEKL. The trim removed 4 bases at V and 5 bases at J, leaving 8 bases unmatched. This CDR3 has 14 residues. In DNA, the CDR3 is TGCGCCAGCAGCCCTGACAGGGCTGCCCACGAGCAGTACTTC. Amino acid sequence: CASSPDRAAHEQYF.

The chain has TRBV2 and TRBJ2-2, with TRBD1 identical over 7 bases. The CDR3 loop spans 15 amino acids. V dropped 8 bases and J dropped 4; count of bases not matched to a gene: 10. Germline V lookup: CDR1 SNHLY, CDR2 FYNNEI. CDR3 DNA: TGTGCCAGCGGGGGTCGACAGGGACCCACCGGGGAGCTGTTTTTT. It yields the protein CASGGRQGPTGELFF. Together with reference TRBV2 and TRBJ2-2, the CDR3 gives the full variable domain: EPEVTQTPSHQVTQMGQEVILRCVPISNHLYFYWYRQILGQKVEFLVSFYNNEISEKSEIFDDQFSVERPDGSNFTLKIRSTKLEDSAMYFCASGGRQGPTGELFFGEGSRLTVL.

At least ten counts were recorded for this clone. DNA of the CDR3: TGTGCCAGCAGTGAAGTCGAGGGCCGTGACACCGGGGAGCTGTTTTTT. It yields the protein CASSEVEGRDTGELFF. The rearrangement links TRBV6-1 to TRBJ2-2; possibly TRBD2 for D (5 bases). CDR1 and CDR2 (germline): MNHNS, SASEGT. The CDR3 runs 16 residues. V gave up 1 base and J gave up 3 bases, with 12 bases separating them.

The chain joins TRBV25-1 to TRBJ2-7; the match to TRBD1 covers 7 bases. The CDR3 contains 13 residues. J lost 6 bases, V lost 6 bases, and 8 bases had no gene match. The V gene's germline CDR1 is MGHDK and CDR2 SYGVNS. The CDR3 here is CASRRDSPPEQYF. The CDR3 DNA is TGTGCCAGCAGAAGGGACAGCCCTCCCGAGCAGTACTTC.

The V and J genes are TRBV9 and TRBJ1-2; possibly TRBD1 for D (5 bases). The CDR3 sequence is 13 residues long. Trimming removed 0 bases at V and 8 bases at J, with 11 bases between. Germline V gives CDR1 SGDLS, CDR2 YYNGEE. The CDR3 sequence is CASSVDLTGGYTF. CDR3 coding DNA: TGTGCCAGCAGCGTAGATCTAACAGGAGGCTACACCTTC. Supplemented by reference TRBV9 and TRBJ1-2, the full variable domain reads DSGVTQTPKHLITATGQRVTLRCSPRSGDLSVYWYQQSLDQGLQFLIQYYNGEERAKGNILERFSAQQFPDLHSELNLSSLELGDSALYFCASSVDLTGGYTFGSGTRLTVV.

CDR3 in amino acids: CASSPGQNSYEQYF. DNA for the CDR3: TGTGCCAGCAGCCCGGGACAAAACTCCTACGAGCAGTACTTC. This rearrangement joins TRBV5-6 to TRBJ2-7, with D possibly being TRBD1 (6 bases). CDR1 SGHDT and CDR2 YYEEEE come from the germline V gene. CDR3 length: 14 amino acids. V lost 4 bases, J lost 0 bases, and 11 bases lay in between.

The V gene is TRBV29-1, the J gene TRBJ1-2; D ambiguous. Germline CDR1 SQVTM, CDR2 ANQGSEA. V was cut by 2 bases and J by 0 bases, with 10 bases left in between. The CDR3 spans 14 residues. CDR3 nucleotides: TGCAGCGTTGAAATACCCCAGGCTAACTATGGCTACACCTTC. This encodes CSVEIPQANYGYTF. The whole variable domain, filled in from reference TRBV29-1 and TRBJ1-2, reads SAVISQKPSRDICQRGTSLTIQCQVDSQVTMMFWYRQQPGQSLTLIATANQGSEATYESGFVIDKFPISRPNLTFSTLTVSNMSPEDSSIYLCSVEIPQANYGYTFGSGTRLTVV.

This clone was found once. The chain uses TRBV9 and TRBJ1-1; 10 bases are a match to TRBD1. Looked up from germline, CDR1 is SGDLS and CDR2 is YYNGEE. This CDR3 contains 16 residues. J lost 5 bases, V lost 3 bases, and 10 bases had no gene match. The CDR3 spells CASSAQTGGVGTEAFF. CDR3 bases: TGTGCCAGCAGCGCACAGACAGGGGGCGTAGGTACTGAAGCTTTCTTT.